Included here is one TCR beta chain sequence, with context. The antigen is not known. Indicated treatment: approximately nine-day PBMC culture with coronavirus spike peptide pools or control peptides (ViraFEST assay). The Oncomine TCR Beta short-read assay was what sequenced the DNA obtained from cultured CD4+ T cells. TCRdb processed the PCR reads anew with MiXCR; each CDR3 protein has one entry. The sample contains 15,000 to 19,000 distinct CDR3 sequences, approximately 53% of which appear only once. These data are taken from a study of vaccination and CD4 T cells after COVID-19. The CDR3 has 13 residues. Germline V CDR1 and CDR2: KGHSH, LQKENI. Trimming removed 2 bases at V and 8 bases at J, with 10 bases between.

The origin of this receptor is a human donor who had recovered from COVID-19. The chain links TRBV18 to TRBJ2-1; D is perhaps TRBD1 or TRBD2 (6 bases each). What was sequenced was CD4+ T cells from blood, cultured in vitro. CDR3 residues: CASSPNREDEQFF. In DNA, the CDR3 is TGTGCCAGCTCACCAAACAGGGAGGATGAGCAGTTCTTC. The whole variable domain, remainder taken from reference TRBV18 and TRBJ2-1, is NAGVMQNPRHLVRRRGQEARLRCSPMKGHSHVYWYRQLPEEGLKFMVYLQKENIIDESGMPKERFSAEFPKEGPSILRIQQVVRGDSAAYFCASSPNREDEQFFGPGTRLTVL.